This record concerns one T cell receptor (beta chain) sequence. What it recognizes is unknown. These data come from a study of cytomegalovirus exposure and HLA in healthy donors. Regarding the study as a whole: TCR beta sequences reportedly predicted most subjects' HLA-A and HLA-B alleles accurately. Among TCR beta chains, those listed as cytomegalovirus-associated numbered around 180. Three of the chains that were CMV-associated were confirmed in vitro to be specific for CMV antigens.

The CDR3 is 16 residues long. The trim removed 0 bases at V and 4 bases at J, leaving 6 bases unmatched. The germline gives CDR1 SGHRS, CDR2 YFSETQ. The PCR ran on 60 Vbeta and 13 Jbeta primers. The protocol was immunoSEQ multiplex PCR, while the TCRdb copy is restricted to in-frame clones and leaves out a portion. The table records over 65,000 clones, approximately 71% of them present only once. Unrecorded immune exposures were likely, despite nominal health at sampling. Sequencing was performed on PBMCs. This TCR was recovered from a woman aged 40-49 years in good health and CMV-seronegative. The chain couples TRBV5-1 to TRBJ2-1; 8 bases line up with TRBD2. CDR3: CASSLEGGGLYNEQFF. CDR3 nucleotide sequence: TGCGCCAGCAGCTTGGAGGGCGGGGGGCTATACAATGAGCAGTTCTTC.